This TCR beta chain was sequenced for a study of monozygotic twins with inflammatory bowel disease. CDR1 and CDR2 (germline): SGHRS, YFSETQ. This CDR3 contains 14 residues. From its re-call of the 5' RACE reads, TCRdb lists each CDR3 protein once, without DNA. Its table records about 380,000 distinct CDR3 sequences. The genes are TRBV5-1 and TRBJ2-4. The clonotype originates from a human donor with ulcerative colitis or Crohn's disease, or a healthy co-twin of an affected twin (not recorded which). Sequencing input: blood. The CDR3 is CASSLGGAKNIQYF.